Sequencing of this T cell receptor (beta chain) was carried out in a study of blood T cell repertoires in COVID-19. Study context: Spain, Italy and the United States supplied samples that represented acute and convalescent COVID-19.

The V gene lost 4 bases and the J gene lost 11 bases, with 12 bases spanning the gap. The CDR3 is 11 amino acids. Germline V gives CDR1 SQVTM, CDR2 ANQGSEA. Authors' data handling: Amplification with reference gene primers provided the estimates of nucleated cell counts. Method: immunoSEQ multiplex PCR; TCRdb's copy keeps in-frame clones and lacks some. That table is the source of V, J and clone size, and D and trimming were worked out from the DNA. The sample has 90,000 to 150,000 clones; around 80% are singletons. The material sequenced was peripheral blood. The origin of this receptor is a man in his forties or fifties with acute or convalescent COVID-19. The genes are TRBV29-1 and TRBJ2-1, with D possibly being TRBD2 (6 bases). CDR3 residues: CSVAPGLQQFF. The CDR3 bases are TGCAGCGTTGCCCCGGGACTCCAGCAGTTCTTC.